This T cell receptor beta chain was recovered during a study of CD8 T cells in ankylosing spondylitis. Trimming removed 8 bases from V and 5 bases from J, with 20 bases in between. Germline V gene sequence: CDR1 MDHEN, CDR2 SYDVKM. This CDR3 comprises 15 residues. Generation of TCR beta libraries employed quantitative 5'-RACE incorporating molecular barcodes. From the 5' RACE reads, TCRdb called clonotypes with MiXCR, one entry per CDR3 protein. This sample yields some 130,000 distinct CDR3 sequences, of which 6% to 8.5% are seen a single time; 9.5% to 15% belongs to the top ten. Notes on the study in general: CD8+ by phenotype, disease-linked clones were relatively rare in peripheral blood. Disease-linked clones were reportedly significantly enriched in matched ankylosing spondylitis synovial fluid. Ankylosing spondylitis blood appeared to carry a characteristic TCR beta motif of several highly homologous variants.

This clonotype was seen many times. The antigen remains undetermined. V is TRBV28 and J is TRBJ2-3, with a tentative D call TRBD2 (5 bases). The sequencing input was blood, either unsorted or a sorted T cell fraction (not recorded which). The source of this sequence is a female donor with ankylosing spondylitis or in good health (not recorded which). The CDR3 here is CASGNGVGLGDTQYF. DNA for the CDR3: TGTGCCAGCGGGAACGGGGTGGGTTTAGGAGATACGCAGTATTTT.